The 6 T cell receptor beta chains below all came from one sample that was sequenced in a study of a mutant IDH1 vaccine in newly diagnosed glioma. The sample's time point: baseline, week 1 (first vaccination visit). Treatment of the sample: pre-vaccination baseline after standard-of-care therapy. The protocol was immunoSEQ multiplex PCR, while the TCRdb copy is restricted to in-frame clones and leaves out a portion. The sample consists of more than 50,000 clones, 86% of them appearing once. The material was PBMCs, obtained from a glioma patient treated with radiotherapy, temozolomide or both. These receptors came from a man aged 30 to 39 with glioma.

The CDR3 DNA reads as TGTGCCAGCAGTACCCGGACAGGGCGCGCCTATGGCTACACCTTC. Its protein is CASSTRTGRAYGYTF. This rearrangement joins TRBV6-5 to TRBJ1-2; TRBD1 matches 8 bases. J lost 4 bases, V lost 5 bases, and 9 bases had no gene match. The CDR3 runs 15 residues. CDR1 is MNHEY and CDR2 is SVGAGI in the germline V gene.

The chain's CDR3 is CASSFIGNQGYEQYF. CDR3 sequence (DNA): TGTGCCAGCAGTTTCATCGGGAACCAAGGCTACGAGCAGTACTTC. The chain couples TRBV28 to TRBJ2-7, with a possible D match to TRBD2 (5 bases). The CDR3 contains 15 residues. Germline CDR1 MDHEN, CDR2 SYDVKM. Trimming removed 3 bases at V and 3 bases at J, with 15 bases between.

This chain links TRBV13 with TRBJ2-7, with 11 bases fitting TRBD1. Germline CDR1 and CDR2: PRHDT and FYEKMQ (reference sequence). The junction had 5 bases not matched to a gene; V was cut back by 3 bases and J by 4 bases. The CDR3 spans 15 residues. Here the CDR3 reads CASSLAGTGGYEQYF. For the CDR3, the DNA is TGTGCCAGCAGCTTGGCAGGGACAGGGGGTTACGAGCAGTACTTC.

The chain employs TRBV2 and TRBJ1-1, with 8 nucleotides matching TRBD1. CDR1 SNHLY and CDR2 FYNNEI come from the germline V gene. This CDR3 has 16 amino acids. The V and J ends lost 5 bases and 6 bases, in that order; junction bases with no gene match: 14. CDR3 DNA: TGTGCCAGCAGTTCTCCGGGACAGGCTGGGTTCGCTGAAGCTTTCTTT. It codes for CASSSPGQAGFAEAFF.

The chain carries TRBV5-1 and TRBJ2-2; D might be TRBD1 or TRBD2, each matching 5 bases. The CDR3 runs to 15 residues. Germline V gives CDR1 SGHRS, CDR2 YFSETQ. Trimming stripped 5 bases from V and 0 bases from J, with 11 bases between. DNA for the CDR3: TGCGCCAGCAGGGTAGGGACGGCGAACACCGGGGAGCTGTTTTTT. Translation gives CASRVGTANTGELFF.

This clone has a single count. CDR3 DNA sequence: TGCGCCAGCAGTGAGTCGGAGTTCGGCAGCCCATGGACCGGGGAGCTGTTTTTT. Its translation is CASSESEFGSPWTGELFF. This chain joins TRBV10-1 and TRBJ2-2; no definite D call. The germline CDR1 and CDR2 sequences are WNHNN and SYGVQD (reference sequence). The CDR3 is made up of 18 amino acids. V gave up 0 bases and J gave up 5 bases, with 19 bases separating them.